A single sample gave rise to the 29 T cell receptor beta chains below, sequenced in a study of blood T cell repertoires in COVID-19. The repertoire was sequenced with immunoSEQ multiplex PCR; TCRdb's copy has only in-frame clones and lacks some. The data hold 150,000 or so clones, with approximately 84% observed a single time. Sequencing was done on a sample of peripheral blood. The origin of the receptors is a woman aged 50 to 60 with COVID-19, enrolled during active disease.

The chain recombines TRBV9 with TRBJ2-1, with TRBD2 matching 7 bases. Germline-derived CDR1 and CDR2 are SGDLS and YYNGEE. This CDR3 has 15 amino acids. J lost 5 bases, V lost 1 base, and 6 bases had no gene match. The CDR3 reads CASSVFPGGNNEQFF. The CDR3 nucleotides read TGTGCCAGCAGCGTATTTCCGGGGGGAAACAATGAGCAGTTCTTC.

The chain has TRBV19 and TRBJ1-1; D unresolved. The CDR3 is 13 amino acids. Trimming took off 3 bases at V and 6 bases at J, with 11 bases between the two ends. CDR1 LNHDA and CDR2 SQIVND come from the germline V gene (reference sequence). CDR3 nucleotides: TGTGCCAGTAGTATCAATTTCGGGGCTGAAGCTTTCTTT. Translating it yields CASSINFGAEAFF.

Only a few counts were recorded for this clone. The V call is TRBV15, the J call TRBJ1-2; 7 bases map to TRBD1. Trimming removed 4 bases from V and 3 bases from J; junction bases left unmatched: 11. The V gene's germline CDR1 is LNHNV and CDR2 YYDKDF (reference sequence). There are 16 residues in the CDR3. CDR3 sequence (DNA): TGTGCCACCAGCAAGCCAGGGGACAGCCGGTACTATGGCTACACCTTC. This translates into CATSKPGDSRYYGYTF.

This chain's CDR3 is CASSYSYEQYF. CDR3 nucleotides: TGTGCCAGCAGCTACTCCTACGAGCAGTACTTC. The chain employs TRBV3-1 (or the pseudogene TRBV3-2) and TRBJ2-7, with D unclear. Germline-derived CDR1 and CDR2 are LGHDT and YNNKEL (reference sequence). This CDR3 region has 11 residues. Trimming removed 5 bases from V and 0 bases from J, with 2 bases in between.

The genes are TRBV24-1 and TRBJ1-4, with D perhaps TRBD1 (6 bases). The CDR3 totals 14 residues. From germline, CDR1 is KGHDR and CDR2 SFDVKD. Between the trimmed V and J ends, which lost 7 bases and 8 bases, there was a span of 16 bases. The CDR3 bases are TGTGCCACCAGCTTCGGGGGGGCAGAGGAAAAACTGTTTTTT. Translating it yields CATSFGGAEEKLFF.

The CDR3 here is CASSVKGGNQETQYF. The CDR3 DNA reads as TGTGCCAGCAGCGTTAAAGGAGGCAACCAAGAGACCCAGTACTTC. The V call is TRBV7-9, the J call TRBJ2-5, with D possibly being TRBD2 (5 bases). Germline CDR1 and CDR2: SEHNR and FQNEAQ (reference sequence). This CDR3 region has 15 residues. With 5 bases removed from V and 0 bases from J, the gap between germline ends came to 13 bases.

This clone was seen a single time. V gene TRBV9 combines with J gene TRBJ2-2; tentative D call: TRBD2 (6 bases). CDR1 and CDR2 (germline): SGDLS, YYNGEE. The CDR3 is made up of 15 amino acids. The ends were cut back, 0 bases at V and 3 bases at J, with 9 bases in the middle. This chain's CDR3 is CASSVAGVDTGELFF. The CDR3 DNA reads as TGTGCCAGCAGCGTAGCGGGGGTAGACACCGGGGAGCTGTTTTTT.

The V and J genes are TRBV27 and TRBJ2-7; 13 nucleotides agree with TRBD2. Per germline, CDR1 MNHEY and CDR2 SMNVEV (reference sequence). Trimming removed 7 bases from V and 3 bases from J; junction bases left unmatched: 6. The CDR3 runs 15 residues. CDR3 DNA: TGTGCCAGCAACCGACTAGCGGGGGGAATCTACGAGCAGTACTTC. Amino acid sequence: CASNRLAGGIYEQYF.

The genes are TRBV19 and TRBJ2-3, with 10 bases lining up with TRBD2. Germline values: CDR1 LNHDA, CDR2 SQIVND (reference sequence). The CDR3 has 15 amino acids. Unmatched junction bases numbered 7, after V lost 5 bases and J lost 5 bases. The DNA of the CDR3 is TGTGCCAGTAGTCTAGGACTAGCGGCAGGAGATACGCAGTATTTT. It encodes CASSLGLAAGDTQYF.

The rearrangement uses TRBV7-6 and TRBJ2-1; 10 nucleotides agree with TRBD2. Germline V gene sequence: CDR1 SGHVS, CDR2 FNYEAQ. V lost 1 base, J lost 10 bases, and 10 bases stayed unmatched. The CDR3 length is 16 residues. The CDR3 is CASSLELSGGAGEQFF. DNA of the CDR3: TGTGCCAGCAGCTTAGAGTTAAGCGGGGGGGCCGGCGAGCAGTTCTTC.

The chain combines TRBV9 with TRBJ1-1, with D perhaps matching TRBD1 (6 bases). V lost 3 bases to trimming and J lost 1 base, with 10 bases between them. The CDR3 has 14 residues. Germline V gene data show CDR1 as SGDLS and CDR2 as YYNGEE. The CDR3 here is CASSAGAENTEAFF. The CDR3 DNA follows: TGTGCCAGCAGCGCAGGGGCGGAGAACACTGAAGCTTTCTTT.

This clone was picked up a small number of times. The CDR3 coding sequence is TGTGCCAGCAGGGGCGGGGGGCTAACATCGTCCAAAAACATTCAGTACTTC. Encoded protein: CASRGGGLTSSKNIQYF. The J gene is TRBJ2-4, the V gene TRBV2, with TRBD2 matching 8 bases. The CDR3 is made up of 17 amino acids. Trimming removed 6 bases from V and 2 bases from J; junction bases left unmatched: 12. Germline V gene lookup returns CDR1 SNHLY and CDR2 FYNNEI.

CDR3 amino acids: CASSPGANYGYTF. Written as DNA, the CDR3 is TGTGCCAGCAGTCCAGGGGCGAACTATGGCTACACCTTC. The rearrangement joins TRBV2 to TRBJ1-2; D is perhaps TRBD1 (6 bases). CDR1 is SNHLY, CDR2 FYNNEI, per germline. V dropped 5 bases and J dropped 2 bases, with 9 bases sitting between them. The CDR3 extends over 13 amino acids.

As for this clone: One end of the junction fails to match germline, which may point to a read error. The gene calls are TRBV6-1 and TRBJ2-1; maybe TRBD2 (6 bases). The CDR3 spans 14 residues. Germline CDR1 reads MNHNS; CDR2 reads SASEGT. CDR3 coding DNA: TGCGACTGGGACTTCCCCTCCTCCTACAATGAGCAGTTCTTC. The encoded protein is CDWDFPSSYNEQFF.

This CDR3 reads CASSPDREVSPLHF. The CDR3 nucleotides are TGTGCCAGCAGTCCAGACAGGGAGGTTTCACCCCTCCACTTT. The genes are TRBV28 and TRBJ1-6, with 7 nucleotides matching TRBD1. V was pared by 5 bases and J by 9 bases, with 7 bases of the junction left unmatched. Germline V gene lookup returns CDR1 MDHEN and CDR2 SYDVKM. This CDR3 region has 14 residues.

This rearrangement joins TRBV21-1 to TRBJ1-2; the table names TRBD1, a call not compared with the DNA. TRBV21-1 is assigned pseudogene status. The CDR3 extends over 14 amino acids. CDR3 bases: TGTGCCAGCACCAGCGGACAGGCCAACTATGGCTACACCTTC. Its protein product is CASTSGQANYGYTF.

This clone was seen just once. The V and J genes are TRBV25-1 and TRBJ2-3, with a weak D call TRBD2 (5 bases). V was clipped by 3 bases and J by 0 bases, with 13 bases between them. The CDR3 loop spans 16 amino acids. Germline V gene sequence: CDR1 MGHDK, CDR2 SYGVNS. CDR3 sequence reads: CASSDAGGGSTDTQYF. CDR3 sequence (DNA): TGTGCCAGCAGTGATGCCGGTGGCGGGAGCACAGATACGCAGTATTTT.

This clone was recorded once. The rearrangement links TRBV9 to TRBJ2-7; TRBD2 aligns across 9 bases. Per germline, CDR1 SGDLS and CDR2 YYNGEE. Trimming cost V 4 bases and J 5 bases; bases outside gene matches: 7. This CDR3 spans 14 amino acids. The CDR3 region has the DNA TGTGCCAGCAGCTTGGGACTAGCTCTCGACGAGCAGTACTTC. Protein product: CASSLGLALDEQYF.

The V gene is TRBV7-6, the J gene TRBJ2-7; the match to TRBD1 covers 7 bases. The CDR3 runs 15 residues. Losses at the gene ends were 1 base for V and 6 bases for J; bases not matched to a gene: 9. CDR1 and CDR2 (germline): SGHVS, FNYEAQ. The CDR3 nucleotides are TGTGCCAGCAGCTTAGTAAGCAGGGGGTTCGGCGAGCAGTACTTC. Protein sequence: CASSLVSRGFGEQYF.

The chain combines TRBV3-1 (or the pseudogene TRBV3-2) with TRBJ2-1; TRBD2 matches at 9 bases. The CDR3 sequence is 17 residues long. The germline CDR1 and CDR2 sequences are LGHDT and YNNKEL (reference sequence). V dropped 0 bases and J dropped 9; count of bases not matched to a gene: 12. The CDR3 region is CASSQDRWVAGASEQFF. The DNA of the CDR3 is TGTGCCAGCAGCCAAGATCGGTGGGTAGCGGGGGCCAGTGAGCAGTTCTTC.

V is TRBV19 and J is TRBJ1-5; TRBD1 agrees at 7 bases. The CDR3 covers 19 residues. Per the germline V gene, CDR1 is LNHDA and CDR2 is SQIVND (reference sequence). The trim removed 3 bases at V and 6 bases at J, leaving 20 bases unmatched. In DNA form, the CDR3 reads TGTGCCAGTAGTATGCTCAGGGGGACACCAACCTCCGAATTTCAGCCCCAGCATTTT. This codes for CASSMLRGTPTSEFQPQHF.

The chain couples TRBV3-1 (or the pseudogene TRBV3-2) to TRBJ1-2, with TRBD1 matching 7 bases. The ends lost 4 bases at V and 4 bases at J; junction bases unmatched: 6. CDR3 length: 14 amino acids. The V gene's germline CDR1 is LGHDT and CDR2 YNNKEL (reference sequence). DNA for the CDR3: TGTGCCAGCAGCCCCAAGGGGACAGTCTATGGCTACACCTTC. Translating gives CASSPKGTVYGYTF.

This clone was seen just once. The chain joins TRBV5-1 to TRBJ1-1; D might be TRBD1 (5 bases). Germline V CDR1 and CDR2: SGHRS, YFSETQ. The CDR3 is 17 amino acids. With 0 bases removed from V and 3 bases from J, the gap between germline ends came to 18 bases. The CDR3 DNA follows: TGCGCCAGCAGCTTGGGAAGTGCGGGGCTCGAACACACTGAAGCTTTCTTT. Its protein is CASSLGSAGLEHTEAFF.

V and J are TRBV18 and TRBJ2-5; 8 nucleotides match TRBD1. Germline V gene lookup returns CDR1 KGHSH and CDR2 LQKENI. This CDR3 has 14 amino acids. V lost 5 bases and J lost 5; bases outside the gene matches: 7. This CDR3 is CASSTGGFRETQYF. The CDR3 DNA sequence: TGTGCCAGCTCAACAGGGGGATTCCGGGAGACCCAGTACTTC.

The V gene is TRBV7-2, the J gene TRBJ1-1; 8 bases fit TRBD1. This CDR3 is 15 amino acids long. The germline CDR1 and CDR2 sequences are SGHTA and FQGNSA. The ends lost 2 bases at V and 5 bases at J; junction bases unmatched: 7. CDR3 sequence reads: CASSLLGQGMTEAFF. CDR3 DNA: TGTGCCAGCAGCTTATTAGGACAGGGAATGACTGAAGCTTTCTTT.

The V gene is TRBV5-5, the J gene TRBJ2-7, with TRBD1 matching over 7 bases. J gave up 5 bases and V 4 bases, and 3 bases lay outside the gene matches. This CDR3 is built from 12 residues. Germline-derived CDR1 and CDR2 are SGHKS and YYEKEE (reference sequence). CDR3 in DNA: TGTGCCAGCAGCCCCGGGACAGACGAGCAGTACTTC. Translated, it gives CASSPGTDEQYF.

V is TRBV11-2 and J is TRBJ2-7; 8 bases map to TRBD2. J lost 2 bases, V lost 0 bases, and 0 bases had no gene match. Germline V gene sequence: CDR1 SGHAT, CDR2 FQNNGV. The CDR3 is 14 amino acids. The DNA of the CDR3 is TGTGCCAGCAGCTTAGACGGGGGGGCCTACGAGCAGTACTTC. Residues: CASSLDGGAYEQYF.

The rearrangement links TRBV27 to TRBJ1-1, with a weak D call TRBD1 (5 bases). The CDR3 extends over 13 amino acids. The V end was cut by 4 bases, the J end by 5 bases, with 11 bases between. Germline V gene sequence: CDR1 MNHEY, CDR2 SMNVEV (reference sequence). The CDR3 nucleotides are TGTGCCAGCAGTTCAGCAGGGCGGACTGAAGCTTTCTTT. This codes for CASSSAGRTEAFF.

This clone was counted ten times or more. The rearrangement links TRBV7-6 to TRBJ1-2; D remains ambiguous. V was pared by 5 bases and J by 2 bases, with 15 bases between. CDR1 is SGHVS and CDR2 is FNYEAQ in the germline V gene. This CDR3 comprises 15 residues. CDR3 sequence: CASSPQSTGNYGYTF. Here the CDR3 DNA reads TGTGCCAGCAGCCCCCAATCGACTGGGAACTATGGCTACACCTTC.